One T cell receptor (beta chain) is described in this entry. This entry comes from a study of CD8 T cells in Susac syndrome. Both CD4+ and CD8+ T cells were negatively isolated, and TEMRA cells underwent FACS enrichment. The authors reverse transcribed 0.5 to 1 ug RNA with random hexamers. Multiplex immunoSEQ PCR targeted 54 Vbeta and 13 Jbeta TCR beta segments. MiXCR was run by TCRdb on the immunoSEQ multiplex PCR reads, yielding one entry per CDR3 protein. The table shows approximately 150,000 distinct CDR3 sequences, with about 90% occurring only once. Germline-derived CDR1 and CDR2 are MDHEN and SYDVKM. V was trimmed by 7 bases and J by 5 bases, leaving 14 bases between them. This CDR3 has 14 residues.

J is TRBJ1-4 and V is TRBV28; D gene uncertain. Sequencing was done on a sample of CD4+ T cells from PBMCs. This TCR was recovered from a human donor in good health. CDR3 region: CASTEGTANEKLFF. The CDR3 DNA is TGTGCCAGCACCGAAGGTACCGCAAATGAAAAACTGTTTTTT.